This TCR beta chain was found in a study of T-cell memory formation after mild COVID-19. TCRdb fed the 5' RACE reads into MiXCR, producing one record per CDR3 protein. The sample includes a few hundred thousand distinct CDR3 sequences, more than 20% seen only once; the top ten take roughly an eighth. Germline V gives CDR1 SGHDN, CDR2 FVKESK. The ends lost 11 bases at V and 6 bases at J; junction bases unmatched: 11. This CDR3 spans 13 amino acids. General study results and limits: Clonal second-wave expansions that peaked on day 37 had unconfirmed SARS-CoV-2 specificity.

Of note for this clonotype: Its matching antigen is unknown.

The receptor comes from an adult woman who had mild COVID-19 (a few samples of this study predate the infection). Cell type and time point are not known. V is TRBV14 and J is TRBJ2-7, with 9 bases matching TRBD2. Sequencing was carried out using PBMCs or a T cell subset sorted from them (not recorded which). The CDR3 loop reads CAPPGTSLIEQYF. DNA of the CDR3: TGTGCCCCCCCGGGGACTAGCTTAATCGAGCAGTACTTC.